The rows below give T cell receptor beta chains drawn from one sample of a study of CD8+CD57+ T cells in acquired aplastic anemia. One entry per CDR3 protein, called by TCRdb with MiXCR from the reads. This table has hundreds of thousands of distinct CDR3 sequences, just under 70% appearing once. The sequenced sample was sorted CD4+, CD8+, or CD8+CD57+ T cells (not recorded which) from PBMCs. The receptor set was obtained from a human donor in good health, serving as a control. Each CDR3 is given with its conserved first and last residue. Fields, in order: J gene, clone size, D gene, V gene, CDR3 protein, CDR3 DNA. The D gene is left open where the match is weak. Size is omitted from some rows. Given values are once, few, many or a class for expanded clones.

j_call: TRBJ2-7; clone_size: NA; d_call: TRBD2; v_call: TRBV29-1; cdr3_aa: CSVVGEGLNEQYF; cdr3_nt: TGCAGCGTTGTAGGGGAGGGTTTAAACGAGCAGTACTTC
j_call: TRBJ2-7; clone_size: NA; d_call: NA; v_call: TRBV5-1; cdr3_aa: CASSVRQTLGEQYF; cdr3_nt: TGCGCCAGCAGCGTTAGACAGACCCTAGGCGAGCAGTACTTC
j_call: TRBJ1-4; clone_size: NA; d_call: NA; v_call: TRBV7-3; cdr3_aa: CASSVSPWGEKLFF; cdr3_nt: TGTGCCAGCAGCGTCAGCCCATGGGGTGAAAAACTGTTTTTT
j_call: TRBJ2-7; clone_size: many; d_call: TRBD1; v_call: TRBV7-9; cdr3_aa: CATDYRGSAYEQYF; cdr3_nt: TGTGCCACCGACTACAGGGGATCAGCTTACGAGCAGTACTTC
j_call: TRBJ1-5; clone_size: NA; d_call: NA; v_call: TRBV5-1; cdr3_aa: CASSPGGGRGQPQHF; cdr3_nt: TGCGCCAGCAGCCCCGGCGGGGGCAGGGGTCAGCCCCAGCATTTT
j_call: TRBJ2-7; clone_size: NA; d_call: NA; v_call: TRBV11-2; cdr3_aa: CASSPLNTEQYF; cdr3_nt: TGTGCCAGCAGCCCGTTGAACACTGAGCAGTACTTC
j_call: TRBJ2-7; clone_size: NA; d_call: NA; v_call: TRBV5-5; cdr3_aa: CASSVMGGYEQYF; cdr3_nt: TGTGCCAGCAGCGTAATGGGGGGCTACGAGCAGTACTTC
j_call: TRBJ2-7; clone_size: NA; d_call: NA; v_call: TRBV4-3; cdr3_aa: CASSQAYSLSYEQYF; cdr3_nt: TGCGCCAGCAGCCAAGCATACAGCCTCTCCTACGAGCAGTACTTC
j_call: TRBJ1-1; clone_size: NA; d_call: NA; v_call: TRBV5-5; cdr3_aa: CASRLGLEAFF; cdr3_nt: TGTGCCAGCCGCTTGGGGTTGGAAGCTTTCTTT
j_call: TRBJ1-2; clone_size: many; d_call: NA; v_call: TRBV29-1; cdr3_aa: CSVHEGGRGNYGYTF; cdr3_nt: TGCAGCGTTCATGAAGGAGGCAGGGGTAATTATGGCTACACCTTC
j_call: TRBJ2-3; clone_size: many; d_call: TRBD1; v_call: TRBV19; cdr3_aa: CASGTGGADTQYF; cdr3_nt: TGTGCCAGCGGGACAGGGGGCGCGGATACGCAGTATTTT
j_call: TRBJ2-1; clone_size: once; d_call: TRBD2; v_call: TRBV12-3/TRBV12-4; cdr3_aa: CASSSTLAGVYNEQFF; cdr3_nt: TGTGCCAGCAGCTCTACTCTAGCGGGGGTTTACAATGAGCAGTTCTTC
j_call: TRBJ1-1; clone_size: NA; d_call: TRBD1; v_call: TRBV7-3; cdr3_aa: CASSYQGESTEAFF; cdr3_nt: TGTGCCAGCAGCTACCAGGGGGAGAGCACTGAAGCTTTCTTT
j_call: TRBJ2-7; clone_size: NA; d_call: NA; v_call: TRBV5-1; cdr3_aa: CASSSDGANYEQYF; cdr3_nt: TGCGCCAGCAGCTCGGACGGCGCTAACTACGAGCAGTACTTC
j_call: TRBJ2-7; clone_size: once; d_call: NA; v_call: TRBV10-3; cdr3_aa: CAISETGDYEQYF; cdr3_nt: TGTGCCATCAGTGAAACGGGGGACTACGAGCAGTACTTC
j_call: TRBJ2-7; clone_size: NA; d_call: TRBD1; v_call: TRBV20-1; cdr3_aa: CRAVRPGGRCYEQYF; cdr3_nt: TGCAGGGCCGTCCGGCCAGGGGGAAGATGCTACGAGCAGTACTTC
j_call: TRBJ2-7; clone_size: NA; d_call: NA; v_call: TRBV25-1; cdr3_aa: CASSGANRAQYF; cdr3_nt: TGTGCCAGCAGTGGCGCGAATCGCGCGCAGTACTTC
j_call: TRBJ2-3; clone_size: NA; d_call: NA; v_call: TRBV7-2; cdr3_aa: CASSLDGLTGAQGF; cdr3_nt: TGTGCCAGCAGCTTAGACGGGCTAACGGGGGCGCAGGGTTTT
j_call: TRBJ1-1; clone_size: NA; d_call: NA; v_call: TRBV7-3; cdr3_aa: CASSDLAAATEDLF; cdr3_nt: TGTGCCAGCAGTGACCTTGCGGCTGCCACTGAAGATTTGTTT
j_call: TRBJ1-6; clone_size: many; d_call: NA; v_call: TRBV7-9; cdr3_aa: CASSQRVDSPLHF; cdr3_nt: TGTGCCAGCAGCCAAAGGGTCGATTCACCCCTCCACTTT
j_call: TRBJ2-5; clone_size: NA; d_call: NA; v_call: TRBV7-2; cdr3_aa: CASSRGPFARCIGTQYF; cdr3_nt: TGTGCCAGCAGCCGTGGGCCGTTTGCGCGGTGTATAGGGACCCAGTACTTC
j_call: TRBJ2-7; clone_size: few; d_call: NA; v_call: TRBV7-2; cdr3_aa: CASSSPGHTYEQYF; cdr3_nt: TGTGCCAGCAGTAGTCCGGGACATACTTACGAGCAGTACTTC
j_call: TRBJ2-7; clone_size: NA; d_call: NA; v_call: TRBV6-2/TRBV6-3; cdr3_aa: CATGGAYKSYEQYF; cdr3_nt: TGTGCCACAGGTGGGGCCTACAAATCCTACGAGCAGTACTTC
j_call: TRBJ2-1; clone_size: NA; d_call: TRBD2; v_call: TRBV7-3; cdr3_aa: CASSPRRAGENLQFF; cdr3_nt: TGTGCCAGCAGCCCGCGACGAGCGGGGGAAAATCTGCAGTTCTTC
j_call: TRBJ1-5; clone_size: NA; d_call: NA; v_call: TRBV2; cdr3_aa: CASSDSMGDSEPQHF; cdr3_nt: TGTGCCAGCAGTGACTCGATGGGGGATTCTGAGCCCCAGCATTTT
j_call: TRBJ2-6; clone_size: NA; d_call: NA; v_call: TRBV11-2; cdr3_aa: CASGGTKTNVLTF; cdr3_nt: TGTGCCAGCGGCGGAACGAAAACTAACGTCCTGACTTTC
j_call: TRBJ1-1; clone_size: many; d_call: NA; v_call: TRBV27; cdr3_aa: CASSLRGREGTEAFF; cdr3_nt: TGTGCCAGCAGTCTGAGGGGAAGGGAGGGCACTGAAGCTTTCTTT
j_call: TRBJ2-5; clone_size: NA; d_call: NA; v_call: TRBV2; cdr3_aa: CASSQGTEKETQYF; cdr3_nt: TGTGCCAGCAGTCAGGGGACGGAGAAAGAGACCCAGTACTTC
j_call: TRBJ2-1; clone_size: NA; d_call: NA; v_call: TRBV10-3; cdr3_aa: CAITRERVSNEQFF; cdr3_nt: TGTGCCATCACCCGGGAGCGCGTTAGCAATGAGCAGTTCTTC
j_call: TRBJ1-2; clone_size: many; d_call: NA; v_call: TRBV7-9; cdr3_aa: CASSLARGQSYGYTF; cdr3_nt: TGTGCCAGCAGCTTAGCGCGGGGGCAGAGCTATGGCTACACCTTC
j_call: TRBJ1-5; clone_size: NA; d_call: NA; v_call: TRBV24-1; cdr3_aa: CATSDPSRETQHF; cdr3_nt: TGTGCCACCAGTGATCCCTCGAGGGAGACCCAGCATTTT
j_call: TRBJ2-7; clone_size: NA; d_call: TRBD1; v_call: TRBV19; cdr3_aa: CASSIAGTGSYEQYF; cdr3_nt: TGTGCCAGTAGTATAGCCGGGACAGGGTCCTACGAGCAGTACTTC
j_call: TRBJ1-6; clone_size: NA; d_call: NA; v_call: TRBV7-2; cdr3_aa: CASSLATSGGWTGF; cdr3_nt: TGTGCCAGCAGCTTAGCGACTAGCGGGGGTTGGACCGGGTTT
j_call: TRBJ2-7; clone_size: NA; d_call: NA; v_call: TRBV7-2; cdr3_aa: CASSLPGTDEQYF; cdr3_nt: TGCGCCAGCAGCTTGCCGGGGACGGACGAGCAGTACTTC
j_call: TRBJ2-5; clone_size: NA; d_call: NA; v_call: TRBV7-2; cdr3_aa: CASPSAYCCGDETQYF; cdr3_nt: TGTGCCAGCCCTTCGGCTTACTGTTGTGGGGATGAGACCCAGTACTTC